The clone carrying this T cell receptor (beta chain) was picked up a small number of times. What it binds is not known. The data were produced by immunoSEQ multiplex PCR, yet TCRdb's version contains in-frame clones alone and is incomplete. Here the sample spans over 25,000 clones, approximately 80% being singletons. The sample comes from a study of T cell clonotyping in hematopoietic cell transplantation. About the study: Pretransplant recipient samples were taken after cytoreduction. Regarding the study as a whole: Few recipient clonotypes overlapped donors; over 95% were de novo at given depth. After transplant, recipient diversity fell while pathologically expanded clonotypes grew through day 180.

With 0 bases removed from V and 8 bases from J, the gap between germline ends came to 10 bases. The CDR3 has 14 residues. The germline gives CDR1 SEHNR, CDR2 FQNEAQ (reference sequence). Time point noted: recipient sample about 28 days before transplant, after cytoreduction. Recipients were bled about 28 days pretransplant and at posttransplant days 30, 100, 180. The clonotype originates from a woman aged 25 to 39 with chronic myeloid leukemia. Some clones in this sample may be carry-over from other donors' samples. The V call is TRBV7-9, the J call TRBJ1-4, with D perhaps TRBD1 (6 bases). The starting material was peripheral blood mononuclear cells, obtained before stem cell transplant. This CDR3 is CASSLAQGLEKLFF. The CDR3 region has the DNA TGTGCCAGCAGCTTAGCGCAGGGGTTGGAAAAACTGTTTTTT.